The 10 T cell receptor beta chains presented below share a single source sample, sequenced in a study of CD8+CD57+ T cells in acquired aplastic anemia. CD8+CD57+ cell expansion had been shown by flow cytometry in patients chosen for sequencing. Using genomic DNA as the template, TCR beta VDJ and CDR3 profiling was carried out. TCRdb re-called the reads through MiXCR, storing one row per CDR3 protein. The data show about 150,000 distinct CDR3 sequences, more than 45% seen once. Sequencing was done on a sample of sorted CD4+, CD8+, or CD8+CD57+ T cells (not recorded which) from PBMCs. Receptor source: a human donor with aplastic anemia.

The chain uses TRBV15 and TRBJ2-1; a weak D match, TRBD2 (5 bases). The CDR3 consists of 13 residues. Germline-derived CDR1 and CDR2 are LNHNV and YYDKDF (reference sequence). V gave up 5 bases and J gave up 12 bases, with 17 bases separating them. This CDR3 reads CATSGRPYNGQFF. The CDR3 DNA is TGTGCCACCAGCGGGAGACCCTACAACGGGCAGTTCTTC.

This clonotype was seen many times. The chain couples TRBV11-2 to TRBJ1-2, with 10 positions matching TRBD1. Germline V gene sequence: CDR1 SGHAT, CDR2 FQNNGV. Losses at the gene ends were 5 bases for V and 6 bases for J; bases not matched to a gene: 9. The CDR3 spans 15 residues. The CDR3 reads CASSVRQGALDGYTF. The CDR3 DNA reads TGTGCCAGCAGCGTTAGACAGGGGGCATTAGATGGCTACACCTTC.

This clonotype occurred once. At one end the junction does not follow the germline gene, possibly because of a read error. The chain uses TRBV19 and TRBJ2-7; 7 bases are shared with TRBD1. This CDR3 is 13 amino acids long. The germline V gene encodes CDR1 LNHDA and CDR2 SQIVND (reference sequence). CDR3 residues: CASSMGQTYEQCF. CDR3 in DNA: TGTGCCAGTAGTATGGGACAGACCTACGAGCAGTGCTTC.

As to this clonotype: This may stem from a read error, because a much larger clone lies one nucleotide away. V is TRBV2 and J is TRBJ1-6, with D perhaps TRBD1 (6 bases). Germline CDR1 and CDR2: SNHLY and FYNNEI. The CDR3 consists of 15 residues. The ends were cut back, 2 bases at V and 11 bases at J, with 16 bases in the middle. In DNA, the CDR3 is TGTGCCAGCAGTGAACTACAGGGAGGACTACCACCCCTCCACTTT. This encodes CASSELQGGLPPLHF.

This clonotype came up many times. J is TRBJ1-6 and V is TRBV3-1, with unresolved D. Trimming removed 6 bases at V and 10 bases at J, with 13 bases between. CDR3 length equals 13 residues. CDR1 and CDR2 (germline): LGHDT, YNNKEL (reference sequence). CDR3: CASRADVGSPLHF. DNA of the CDR3: TGTGCCAGCAGGGCTGATGTGGGATCACCCCTCCACTTT.

Only one count was recorded for this clonotype. The V gene is TRBV6-2 or TRBV6-3, the J gene TRBJ2-7; 8 nucleotides match TRBD2. CDR3 length equals 15 residues. Germline V gene data show CDR1 as MNHEY and CDR2 as SVGEGT. The CDR3 region has the DNA TGTGCCAGCAGTTATCCCACTAGCGGATCCTGCGAGCAGTACGTC. It specifies CASSYPTSGSCEQYV.

This clonotype has a handful of counts. This could be a read error, since a much larger clone is one nucleotide away. J is TRBJ2-2 and V is TRBV4-3; D not certain. The CDR3 covers 13 residues. Trimming stripped 10 bases from V and 8 bases from J, with 17 bases between. Germline V gene lookup returns CDR1 LGHNA and CDR2 YSLEER. The DNA for the CDR3 is TGCGCCAACAGACATAGCTCTTCGGGGGAGCTGTTTTTT. It encodes CANRHSSSGELFF.

The V call is TRBV25-1, the J call TRBJ2-7, with D perhaps TRBD1 or TRBD2 (7 bases each). The V gene lost 4 bases and the J gene lost 2 bases, with 15 bases spanning the gap. CDR1 is MGHDK and CDR2 is SYGVNS in the germline V gene. The CDR3 covers 15 residues. CDR3: CASSGGGRGTYEQYF. In nucleotides, the CDR3 is TGTGCCAGCAGTGGGGGGGGCAGGGGGACCTACGAGCAGTACTTC.

Remarks on this clonotype: A much larger clone lies a single base off, so this may be a read error. The V call is TRBV7-2, the J call TRBJ2-3; D gene ambiguous. The V gene's germline CDR1 is SGHTA and CDR2 FQGNSA. CDR3 length equals 13 residues. The CDR3 sequence is CVSSLVESYTQYF. CDR3 in DNA: TGTGTCAGCAGCTTAGTAGAGTCCTATACGCAGTATTTT.

This clonotype has at least ten counts. In nucleotides, the CDR3 is TGTGCCATCAGTGAGTTACCGGGGGTCGATGGCTACACCTTC. It specifies CAISELPGVDGYTF. The chain employs TRBV10-3 and TRBJ1-2; TRBD1 might be the D (5 bases). Germline V gene data show CDR1 as ENHRY and CDR2 as SYGVKD. The CDR3 totals 14 residues. Trimming shortened V by 1 base and J by 6 bases, and 12 bases separated the two germline ends.